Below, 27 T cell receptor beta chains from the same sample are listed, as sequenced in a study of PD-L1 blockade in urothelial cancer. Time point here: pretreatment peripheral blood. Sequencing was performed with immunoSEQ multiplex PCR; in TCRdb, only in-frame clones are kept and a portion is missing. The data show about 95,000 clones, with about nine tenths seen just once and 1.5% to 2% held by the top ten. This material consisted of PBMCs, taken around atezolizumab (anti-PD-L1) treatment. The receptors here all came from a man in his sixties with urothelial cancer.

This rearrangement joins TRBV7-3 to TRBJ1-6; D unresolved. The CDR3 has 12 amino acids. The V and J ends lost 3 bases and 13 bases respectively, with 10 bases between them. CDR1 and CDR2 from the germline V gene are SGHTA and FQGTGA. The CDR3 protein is CASSFEGSPLHF. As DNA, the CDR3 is TGTGCCAGCAGCTTCGAGGGATCTCCCCTCCACTTT. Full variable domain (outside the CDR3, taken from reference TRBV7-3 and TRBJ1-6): GAGVSQTPSNKVTEKGKYVELRCDPISGHTALYWYRQSLGQGPEFLIYFQGTGAADDSGLPNDRFFAVRPEGSVSTLKIQRTERGDSAVYLCASSFEGSPLHFGNGTRLTVT.

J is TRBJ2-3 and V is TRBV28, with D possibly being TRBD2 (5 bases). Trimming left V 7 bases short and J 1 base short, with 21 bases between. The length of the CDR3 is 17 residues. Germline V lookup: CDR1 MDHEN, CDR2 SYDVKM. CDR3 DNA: TGTGCCAGCATTCCCCTCGGGCAGATGGGAGGCACAGATACGCAGTATTTT. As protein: CASIPLGQMGGTDTQYF.

The CDR3 bases are TGTGCCAGTAGTACAGGGTCTTTAGGGAATCAGCCCCAGCATTTT. It codes for CASSTGSLGNQPQHF. The V and J genes are TRBV19 and TRBJ1-5; possible D gene TRBD1, 5 bases. The germline V and J ends were trimmed by 4 bases and 4 bases, with 14 bases remaining between them. CDR3 length: 15 amino acids. Germline V CDR1 and CDR2: LNHDA, SQIVND (reference sequence).

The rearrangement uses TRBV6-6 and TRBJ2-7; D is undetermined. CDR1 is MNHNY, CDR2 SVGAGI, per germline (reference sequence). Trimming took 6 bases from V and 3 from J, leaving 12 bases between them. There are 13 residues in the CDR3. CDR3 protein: CASSPDQDYEQYF. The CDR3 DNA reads TGTGCCAGCAGCCCAGATCAGGACTACGAGCAGTACTTC.

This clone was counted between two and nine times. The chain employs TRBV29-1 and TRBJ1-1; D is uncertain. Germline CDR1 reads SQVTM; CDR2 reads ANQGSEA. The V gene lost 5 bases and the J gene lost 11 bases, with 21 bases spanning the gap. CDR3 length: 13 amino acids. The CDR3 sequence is CSVPMTETLNAFF. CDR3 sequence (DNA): TGCAGCGTTCCTATGACGGAGACCCTGAACGCTTTCTTT.

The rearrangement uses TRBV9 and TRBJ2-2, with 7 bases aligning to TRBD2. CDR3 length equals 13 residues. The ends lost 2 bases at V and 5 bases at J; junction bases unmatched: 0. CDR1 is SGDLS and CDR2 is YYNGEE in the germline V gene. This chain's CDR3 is CASSVGGTGELFF. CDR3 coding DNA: TGTGCCAGCAGCGTCGGGGGGACCGGGGAGCTGTTTTTT.

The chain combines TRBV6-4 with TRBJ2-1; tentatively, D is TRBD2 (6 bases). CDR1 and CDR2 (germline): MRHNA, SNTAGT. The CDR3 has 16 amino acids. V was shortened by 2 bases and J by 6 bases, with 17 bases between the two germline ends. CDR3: CASSDRPGSTANEQFF. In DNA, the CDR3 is TGTGCCAGCAGTGACCGTCCCGGGAGTACTGCCAATGAGCAGTTCTTC.

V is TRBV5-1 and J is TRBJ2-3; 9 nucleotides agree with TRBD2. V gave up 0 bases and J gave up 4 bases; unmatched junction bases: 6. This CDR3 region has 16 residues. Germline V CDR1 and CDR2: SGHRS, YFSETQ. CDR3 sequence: CASSLVGGGAADTQYF. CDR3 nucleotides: TGCGCCAGCAGCTTGGTGGGCGGGGGGGCCGCAGATACGCAGTATTTT.

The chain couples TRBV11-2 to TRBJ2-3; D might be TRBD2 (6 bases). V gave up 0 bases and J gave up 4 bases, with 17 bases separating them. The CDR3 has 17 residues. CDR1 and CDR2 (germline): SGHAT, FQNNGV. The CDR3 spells CASSLDRAGFNADTQYF. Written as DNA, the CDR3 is TGTGCCAGCAGCTTAGATCGGGCGGGGTTCAATGCAGATACGCAGTATTTT.

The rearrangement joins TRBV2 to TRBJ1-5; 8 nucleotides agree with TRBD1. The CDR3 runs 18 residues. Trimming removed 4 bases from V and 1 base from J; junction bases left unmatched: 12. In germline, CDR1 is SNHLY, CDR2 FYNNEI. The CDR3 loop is CASSAPGQDLLSNQPQHF. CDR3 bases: TGTGCCAGCAGTGCGCCGGGACAGGACCTGTTGAGCAATCAGCCCCAGCATTTT.

CDR3 protein: CASSSTSGGASSEQFF. The CDR3 nucleotides are TGTGCCAGCAGTTCGACTAGCGGGGGGGCCAGTAGTGAGCAGTTCTTC. The rearrangement uses TRBV28 and TRBJ2-1, with 14 bases fitting TRBD2. The CDR3 runs 16 residues. The germline gives CDR1 MDHEN, CDR2 SYDVKM. V lost 4 bases, J lost 9 bases, and 8 bases stayed unmatched.

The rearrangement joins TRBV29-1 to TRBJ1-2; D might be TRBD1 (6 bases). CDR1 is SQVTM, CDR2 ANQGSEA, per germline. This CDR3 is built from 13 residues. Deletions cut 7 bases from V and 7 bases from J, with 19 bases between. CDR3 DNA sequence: TGCAGCGCGAAGGATGCACAGGGTAGTGGCTACACCTTC. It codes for CSAKDAQGSGYTF.

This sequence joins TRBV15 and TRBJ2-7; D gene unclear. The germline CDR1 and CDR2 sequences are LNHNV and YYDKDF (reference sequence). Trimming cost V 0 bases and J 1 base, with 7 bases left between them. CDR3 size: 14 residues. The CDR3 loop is CATSRDPGSYEQYF. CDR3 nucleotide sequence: TGTGCCACCAGCAGAGATCCCGGTTCCTACGAGCAGTACTTC.

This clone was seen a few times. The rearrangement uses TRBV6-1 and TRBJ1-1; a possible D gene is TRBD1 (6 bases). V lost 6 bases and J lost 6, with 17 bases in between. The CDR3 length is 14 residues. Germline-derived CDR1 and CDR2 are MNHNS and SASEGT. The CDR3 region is CASSLRGGGSEAFF. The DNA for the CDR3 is TGTGCCAGCAGCCTCAGGGGTGGAGGATCTGAAGCTTTCTTT.

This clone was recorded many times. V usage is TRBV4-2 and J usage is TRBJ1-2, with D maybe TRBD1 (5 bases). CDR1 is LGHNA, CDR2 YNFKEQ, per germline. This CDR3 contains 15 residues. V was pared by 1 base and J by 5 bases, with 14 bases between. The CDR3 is CASSQGLGEAYGYTF. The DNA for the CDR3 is TGTGCCAGCAGCCAAGGATTAGGGGAGGCTTATGGCTACACCTTC.

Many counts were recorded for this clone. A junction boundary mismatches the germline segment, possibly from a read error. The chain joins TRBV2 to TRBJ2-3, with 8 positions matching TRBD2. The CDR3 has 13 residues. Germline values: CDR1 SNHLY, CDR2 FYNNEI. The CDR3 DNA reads TGTGCCAGCAGTGAACGGCCGGCGGGGGGTAAGGATTTT. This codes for CASSERPAGGKDF.

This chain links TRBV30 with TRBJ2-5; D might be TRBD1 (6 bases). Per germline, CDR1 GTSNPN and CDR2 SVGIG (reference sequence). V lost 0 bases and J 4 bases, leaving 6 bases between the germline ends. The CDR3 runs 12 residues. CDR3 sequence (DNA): TGTGCCTGGAGTGTACAGGGAGAGACCCAGTACTTC. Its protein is CAWSVQGETQYF.

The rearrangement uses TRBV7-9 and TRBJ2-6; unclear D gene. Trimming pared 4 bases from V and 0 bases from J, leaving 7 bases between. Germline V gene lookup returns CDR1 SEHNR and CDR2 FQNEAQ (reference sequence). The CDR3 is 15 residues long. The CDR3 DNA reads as TGTGCCAGCAGCTCCCCCCTCTCTGGGGCCAACGTCCTGACTTTC. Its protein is CASSSPLSGANVLTF.

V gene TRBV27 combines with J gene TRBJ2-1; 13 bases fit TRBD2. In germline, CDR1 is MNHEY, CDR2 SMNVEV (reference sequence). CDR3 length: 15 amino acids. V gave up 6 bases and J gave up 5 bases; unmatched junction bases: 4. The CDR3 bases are TGTGCCAGCAGCCCAGGGACTAGCGGGAACAATGAGCAGTTCTTC. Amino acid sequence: CASSPGTSGNNEQFF.

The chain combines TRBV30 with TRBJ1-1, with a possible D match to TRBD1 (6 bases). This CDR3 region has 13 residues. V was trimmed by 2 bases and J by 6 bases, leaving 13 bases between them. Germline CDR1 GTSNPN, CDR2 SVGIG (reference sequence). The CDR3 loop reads CAWSSDRLAEAFF. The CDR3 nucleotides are TGTGCCTGGAGTTCCGACAGGTTGGCTGAAGCTTTCTTT.

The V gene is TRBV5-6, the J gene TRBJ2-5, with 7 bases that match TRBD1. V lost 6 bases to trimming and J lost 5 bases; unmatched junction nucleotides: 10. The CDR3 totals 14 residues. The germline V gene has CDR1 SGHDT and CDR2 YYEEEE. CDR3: CASTMTGIRETQYF. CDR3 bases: TGTGCCAGCACCATGACAGGGATCCGGGAGACCCAGTACTTC.

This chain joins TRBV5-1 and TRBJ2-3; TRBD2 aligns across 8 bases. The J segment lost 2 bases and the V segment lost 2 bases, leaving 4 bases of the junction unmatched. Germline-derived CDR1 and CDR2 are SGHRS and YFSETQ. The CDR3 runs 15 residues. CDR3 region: CASSFAGGDTDTQYF. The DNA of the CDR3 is TGCGCCAGCAGCTTTGCCGGGGGGGACACAGATACGCAGTATTTT.

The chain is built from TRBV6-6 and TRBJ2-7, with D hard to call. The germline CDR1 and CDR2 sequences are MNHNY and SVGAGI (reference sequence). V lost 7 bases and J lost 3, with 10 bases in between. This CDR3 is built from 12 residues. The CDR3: CASNGAGYEQYF. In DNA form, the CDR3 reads TGTGCCAGCAATGGTGCAGGCTACGAGCAGTACTTC.

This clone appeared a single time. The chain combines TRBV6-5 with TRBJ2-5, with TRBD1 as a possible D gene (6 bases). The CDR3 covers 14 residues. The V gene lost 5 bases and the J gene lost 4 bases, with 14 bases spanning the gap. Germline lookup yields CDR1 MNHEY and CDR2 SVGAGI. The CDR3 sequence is CASSPPRGRETQYF. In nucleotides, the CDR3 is TGTGCCAGCAGTCCTCCTAGGGGGAGAGAGACCCAGTACTTC.

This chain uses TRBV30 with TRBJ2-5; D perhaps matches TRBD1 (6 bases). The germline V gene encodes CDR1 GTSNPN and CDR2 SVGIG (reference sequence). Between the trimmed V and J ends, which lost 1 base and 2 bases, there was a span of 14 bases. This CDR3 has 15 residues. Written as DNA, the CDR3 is TGTGCCTGGAGTGGAGGTGGGGGCGGACAAGAGACCCAGTACTTC. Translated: CAWSGGGGGQETQYF.

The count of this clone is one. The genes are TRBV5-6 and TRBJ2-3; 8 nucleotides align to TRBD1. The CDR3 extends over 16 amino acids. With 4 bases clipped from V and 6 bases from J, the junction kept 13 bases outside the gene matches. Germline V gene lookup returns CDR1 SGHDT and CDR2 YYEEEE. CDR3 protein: CASSLPRDRPSDTQYF. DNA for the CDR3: TGTGCCAGCAGCCTACCTCGGGACAGGCCTTCGGATACGCAGTATTTT. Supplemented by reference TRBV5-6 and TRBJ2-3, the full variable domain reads DAGVTQSPTHLIKTRGQQVTLRCSPKSGHDTVSWYQQALGQGPQFIFQYYEEEERQRGNFPDRFSGHQFPNYSSELNVNALLLGDSALYLCASSLPRDRPSDTQYFGPGTRLTVL.

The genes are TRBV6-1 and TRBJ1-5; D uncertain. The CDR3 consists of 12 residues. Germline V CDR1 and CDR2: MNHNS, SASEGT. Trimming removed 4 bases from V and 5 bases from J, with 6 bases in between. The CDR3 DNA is TGTGCCAGCAGTGGCGGGTATCAGCCCCAGCATTTT. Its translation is CASSGGYQPQHF.